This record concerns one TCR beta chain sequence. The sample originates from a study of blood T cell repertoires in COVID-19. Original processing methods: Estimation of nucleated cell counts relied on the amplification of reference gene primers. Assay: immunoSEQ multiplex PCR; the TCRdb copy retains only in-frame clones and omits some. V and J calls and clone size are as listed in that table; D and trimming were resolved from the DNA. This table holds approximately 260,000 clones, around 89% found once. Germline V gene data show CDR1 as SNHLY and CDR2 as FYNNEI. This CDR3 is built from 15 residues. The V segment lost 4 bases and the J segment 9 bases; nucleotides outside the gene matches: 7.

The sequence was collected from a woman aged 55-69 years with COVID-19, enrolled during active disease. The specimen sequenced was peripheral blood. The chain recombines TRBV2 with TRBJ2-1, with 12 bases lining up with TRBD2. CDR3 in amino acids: CASSARTSGVGEQFF. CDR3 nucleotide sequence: TGTGCCAGCAGTGCCCGGACTAGCGGGGTGGGTGAGCAGTTCTTC. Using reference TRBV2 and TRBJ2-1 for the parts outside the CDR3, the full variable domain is EPEVTQTPSHQVTQMGQEVILRCVPISNHLYFYWYRQILGQKVEFLVSFYNNEISEKSEIFDDQFSVERPDGSNFTLKIRSTKLEDSAMYFCASSARTSGVGEQFFGPGTRLTVL.